These 12 T cell receptor beta chains originate from one sample sequenced in a study of early T cells in non-severe SARS-CoV-2 infection. Using its own MiXCR run on the 5' RACE reads, TCRdb lists one record per CDR3 protein. The sample yields more than 20,000 distinct CDR3 sequences, around 4% seen once. Source material: whole blood. The receptors were gathered from an adult who was a healthcare worker with PCR-confirmed SARS-CoV-2 infection or an uninfected control (not recorded which).

This clonotype is categorized as medium-sized. V usage is TRBV13 and J usage is TRBJ1-1; tentative D call: TRBD1 (5 bases). The V gene lost 4 bases and the J gene lost 4 bases, with 16 bases spanning the gap. Germline V gene data show CDR1 as PRHDT and CDR2 as FYEKMQ (reference sequence). CDR3 length equals 15 residues. The DNA for the CDR3 is TGTGCCAGCAGCTCTGTTTACGATGGGGGCACTGAAGCTTTCTTT. Translation gives CASSSVYDGGTEAFF.

This clonotype was recorded many times. The J gene is TRBJ1-1, the V gene TRBV7-2, with a weak D call TRBD1 (6 bases). CDR1 is SGHTA, CDR2 FQGNSA, per germline. The ends were cut back, 1 base at V and 2 bases at J, with 11 bases in the middle. The CDR3 has 15 amino acids. CDR3 nucleotide sequence: TGTGCCAGCAGCTTAGTGGGACATATTAACACTGAAGCTTTCTTT. This encodes CASSLVGHINTEAFF.

This clonotype appeared many times. The chain combines TRBV5-1 with TRBJ1-2, with 10 bases aligning to TRBD1. CDR1 and CDR2 (germline): SGHRS, YFSETQ. The CDR3 is made up of 16 amino acids. The V segment lost 5 bases and the J segment 6 bases; nucleotides outside the gene matches: 13. The CDR3 DNA reads TGCGCCAGCAGGTTAAAACCGACTGGGACAGGGGATGGCTACACCTTC. The encoded protein is CASRLKPTGTGDGYTF.

This rearrangement joins TRBV7-9 to TRBJ2-5, with D maybe TRBD2 (6 bases). Deletions cut 3 bases from V and 5 bases from J, with 13 bases between. The CDR3 contains 14 residues. Looked up from germline, CDR1 is SEHNR and CDR2 is FQNEAQ (reference sequence). CDR3 DNA sequence: TGTGCCAGCAGCTTCCGTGGGGGGTCTGAGACCCAGTACTTC. It specifies CASSFRGGSETQYF.

A few counts support this clonotype. The junction does not match germline at one end; this may be a read error. The CDR3 DNA follows: TGTGTCAGCAGCTCACAGGGGGCCCAAGAGACCCAGTACTTC. Protein: CVSSSQGAQETQYF. V is TRBV7-9 and J is TRBJ2-5, with TRBD1 matching 9 bases. CDR1 is SEHNR, CDR2 FQNEAQ, per germline (reference sequence). The CDR3 runs to 14 residues.

The chain combines TRBV29-1 with TRBJ1-2; D gene uncertain. From germline, CDR1 is SQVTM and CDR2 ANQGSEA. The CDR3 covers 12 residues. V lost 5 bases and J 6 bases, leaving 13 bases between the germline ends. The CDR3, as DNA: TGCAGCGTTCCTCTACCAACGGATGGCTACACCTTC. Protein: CSVPLPTDGYTF. The full variable domain, with the rest looked up from reference TRBV29-1 and TRBJ1-2, is SAVISQKPSRDICQRGTSLTIQCQVDSQVTMMFWYRQQPGQSLTLIATANQGSEATYESGFVIDKFPISRPNLTFSTLTVSNMSPEDSSIYLCSVPLPTDGYTFGSGTRLTVV.

This clonotype was observed many times. CDR3 sequence (DNA): TGCAGTGCTAGAGATCGGGCAGCCTACGAGCAGTACTTC. Amino acids: CSARDRAAYEQYF. The chain combines TRBV20-1 with TRBJ2-7; D uncertain. The germline gives CDR1 DFQATT, CDR2 SNEGSKA (reference sequence). Trimming took 0 bases from V and 2 from J, leaving 8 bases between them. The CDR3 has 13 amino acids.

CDR3 sequence (DNA): TGTGCCAGCAGCCCTCAACAGGGGGAAGCTTTCTTT. Its protein is CASSPQQGEAFF. The chain is built from TRBV11-2 and TRBJ1-1; 7 bases are a match to TRBD1. The CDR3 has 12 residues. The germline gives CDR1 SGHAT, CDR2 FQNNGV. The V and J ends lost 5 bases and 8 bases, in that order; junction bases with no gene match: 5. Complete variable domain (other parts from reference TRBV11-2 and TRBJ1-1): EAGVAQSPRYKIIEKRQSVAFWCNPISGHATLYWYQQILGQGPKLLIQFQNNGVVDDSQLPKDRFSAERLKGVDSTLKIQPAKLEDSAVYLCASSPQQGEAFFGQGTRLTVV.

The table lists this clonotype with many counts. The V and J genes are TRBV6-2 or TRBV6-3 and TRBJ2-1; D possibly matches TRBD1 or TRBD2 (5 bases each). The CDR3 extends over 15 amino acids. The V gene's germline CDR1 is MNHEY and CDR2 SVGEGT. Trimming stripped 3 bases from V and 4 bases from J, with 13 bases between. The DNA of the CDR3 is TGTGCCAGCAGTTATGGGGACGGGTGGTACAATGAGCAGTTCTTC. It specifies CASSYGDGWYNEQFF.

This clonotype was seen only a few times. The rearrangement links TRBV10-2 to TRBJ1-1; no firm D call. V lost 8 bases, J lost 1 base, and 8 bases lay in between. Germline V gene data show CDR1 as WSHSY and CDR2 as SAAADI. CDR3 size: 12 residues. CDR3 nucleotide sequence: TGCGCCAGCGTAGGTGGGAACACTGAAGCTTTCTTT. Its protein is CASVGGNTEAFF.

This clonotype was recorded at least ten times. The gene calls are TRBV20-1 and TRBJ2-1, with 12 bases lining up with TRBD2. Germline trimming cut 2 bases from V and 4 bases from J; bases unmatched to any gene: 6. Germline values: CDR1 DFQATT, CDR2 SNEGSKA (reference sequence). This CDR3 spans 16 amino acids. This CDR3 reads CSARPPTSGGYNEQFF. Written as DNA, the CDR3 is TGCAGTGCTAGACCTCCGACTAGCGGGGGTTACAATGAGCAGTTCTTC.

There are many counts of this clonotype. The V call is TRBV20-1, the J call TRBJ2-3, with 9 positions matching TRBD2. With V trimmed by 3 bases and J by 2 bases, 3 bases remained unmatched. The CDR3 totals 14 residues. Germline V gives CDR1 DFQATT, CDR2 SNEGSKA (reference sequence). The CDR3 region is CSARSSGDTDTQYF. As DNA, the CDR3 is TGCAGTGCTAGGTCTAGCGGGGACACAGATACGCAGTATTTT.